This T cell receptor (beta chain) was retrieved from a study of response to subunit inactivated influenza vaccine. In TCRdb, the RT-PCR reads were re-called with MiXCR into one record per CDR3 protein. The sample has over 450,000 distinct CDR3 sequences; about an eighth are singletons. Study findings and constraints: Researchers suggested that each seasonal influenza vaccination recruits few new T cells.

This clonotype has a count of ten or more. Its matching antigen is unknown. Looked up from germline, CDR1 is SGHTA and CDR2 is FQGNSA. The germline V and J ends were trimmed by 4 bases and 7 bases, with 8 bases remaining between them. The CDR3 contains 11 residues. This sequence originates from a man aged 50 or older who received an inactivated influenza vaccine. This chain links TRBV7-2 with TRBJ2-7; D gene ambiguous. This material consisted of PBMCs from blood, taken about 40 days after vaccination. The CDR3 sequence: CASSSHQEQYF. The DNA of the CDR3 is TGTGCCAGCAGCTCCCATCAAGAGCAGTACTTC.